This T cell receptor beta chain is from a study of radiation and T cells in renal cell carcinoma. Sequenced by immunoSEQ multiplex PCR; TCRdb stores in-frame clones only, minus some. The table records approximately 79,000 clones, about 80% of them present only once. Documented time point: blood 2 weeks post-SBRT. The treatment denotes: 15 Gy SBRT to primary tumor, nephrectomy 4 weeks later. Radiation-treated patients gave blood at baseline, week 2 and week 4. The tumor was a clear cell renal cell carcinoma. The receptor was isolated from a man in his sixties with renal cell carcinoma. This specimen was blood, taken from a patient whose treatment included radiotherapy and nephrectomy.

CDR3 region: CASSLLSGSSEQFF. In nucleotides, the CDR3 is TGTGCCAGCAGCTTACTATCAGGGAGCAGTGAGCAGTTCTTC. The chain recombines TRBV7-9 with TRBJ2-1, with D perhaps assigned TRBD1 or TRBD2 (5 bases each). V lost 2 bases to trimming and J lost 9 bases, with 14 bases between them. Germline V gene lookup returns CDR1 SEHNR and CDR2 FQNEAQ (reference sequence). The CDR3 extends over 14 amino acids.